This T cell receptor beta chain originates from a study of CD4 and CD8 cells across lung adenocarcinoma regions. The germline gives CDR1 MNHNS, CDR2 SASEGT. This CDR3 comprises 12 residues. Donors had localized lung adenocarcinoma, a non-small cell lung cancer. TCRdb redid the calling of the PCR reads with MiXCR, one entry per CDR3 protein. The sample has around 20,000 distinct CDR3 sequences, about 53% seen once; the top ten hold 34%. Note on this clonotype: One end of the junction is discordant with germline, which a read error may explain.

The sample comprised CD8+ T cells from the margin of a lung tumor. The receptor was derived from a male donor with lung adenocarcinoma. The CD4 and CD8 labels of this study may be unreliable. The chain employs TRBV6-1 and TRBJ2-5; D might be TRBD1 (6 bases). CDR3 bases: TGTGCCAGCAGTGGGACAGCGGAGACCCAGTACTTT. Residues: CASSGTAETQYF.